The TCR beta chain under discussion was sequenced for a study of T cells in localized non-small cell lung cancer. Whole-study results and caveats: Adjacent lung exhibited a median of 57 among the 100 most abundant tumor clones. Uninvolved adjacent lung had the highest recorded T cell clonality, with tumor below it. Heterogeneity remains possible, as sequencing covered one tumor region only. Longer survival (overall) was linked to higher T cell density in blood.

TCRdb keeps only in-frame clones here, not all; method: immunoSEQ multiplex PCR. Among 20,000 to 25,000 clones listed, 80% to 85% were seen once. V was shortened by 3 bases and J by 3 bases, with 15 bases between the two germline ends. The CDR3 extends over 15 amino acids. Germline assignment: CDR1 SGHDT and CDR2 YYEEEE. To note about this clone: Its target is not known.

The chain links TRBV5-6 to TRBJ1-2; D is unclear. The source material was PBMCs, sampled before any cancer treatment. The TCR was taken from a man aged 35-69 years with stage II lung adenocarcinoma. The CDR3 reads CASSSGLGGDYGYTF. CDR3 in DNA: TGTGCCAGCAGCTCGGGGTTGGGTGGGGACTATGGCTACACCTTC.